The 15 T cell receptor beta chains below come from one sample, sequenced in a study of cytomegalovirus exposure and HLA in healthy donors. Primers included in the PCR were 60 Vbeta and 13 Jbeta primers. Assay: immunoSEQ multiplex PCR; the TCRdb copy retains only in-frame clones and omits some. The table lists 75,000 to 95,000 clones, roughly 78% of them singletons. Sample: PBMCs. The receptors derive from a male donor in good health and CMV-seropositive.

This sequence joins TRBV9 and TRBJ1-3; D is perhaps TRBD1 (5 bases). The germline gives CDR1 SGDLS, CDR2 YYNGEE. Trimming shortened V by 1 base and J by 2 bases, and 19 bases separated the two germline ends. CDR3 length equals 18 residues. This chain's CDR3 is CASSVLPRIQGPGNTIYF. The DNA of the CDR3 is TGTGCCAGCAGCGTACTCCCGAGGATTCAGGGCCCTGGAAACACCATATATTTT.

This rearrangement joins TRBV28 to TRBJ2-7, with TRBD1 identical over 7 bases. Germline CDR1 MDHEN, CDR2 SYDVKM. V was clipped by 3 bases and J by 3 bases; unmatched bases: 2. The CDR3 consists of 13 residues. CDR3 DNA sequence: TGTGCCAGCAGTTTTTACAGGGGCTACGAGCAGTACTTC. Translating gives CASSFYRGYEQYF.

V is TRBV10-2 and J is TRBJ2-1, with 8 bases matching TRBD2. CDR1 and CDR2 from the germline V gene are WSHSY and SAAADI. The CDR3 extends over 18 amino acids. The junction had 11 bases not matched to a gene; V was cut back by 4 bases and J by 0 bases. CDR3 DNA sequence: TGCGCCAGCAGTGGTGCCGCTTTAAGCGGGAGCTCCTACAATGAGCAGTTCTTC. Translation: CASSGAALSGSSYNEQFF.

V usage is TRBV5-1 and J usage is TRBJ1-2, with 12 bases that match TRBD1. The CDR3 consists of 14 residues. V gave up 1 base and J gave up 8 bases; unmatched junction bases: 3. Germline V CDR1 and CDR2: SGHRS, YFSETQ. The CDR3 DNA sequence: TGCGCCAGCAGCTTGCCCGGGACAGGGGGCGGCTACACCTTC. It codes for CASSLPGTGGGYTF.

For this clone: The junction differs from germline at one of its ends, possibly a read error. This sequence joins TRBV7-6 and TRBJ1-2; 7 nucleotides match TRBD1. Looked up from germline, CDR1 is SGHVS and CDR2 is FNYEAQ. The CDR3 spans 21 residues. The CDR3 here is CASSNPGQPIVLSSRSPTLVF. The CDR3 DNA reads TGTGCCAGCAGCAATCCGGGACAGCCAATCGTTCTCTCCTCACGCTCGCCTACGCTCGTCTTC.

This chain joins TRBV13 and TRBJ2-3; 7 nucleotides match TRBD1. This CDR3 region has 15 residues. Germline assignment: CDR1 PRHDT and CDR2 FYEKMQ (reference sequence). V shed 5 bases, J shed 2 bases, and the junction held 7 bases outside the gene matches. CDR3 DNA: TGTGCCAGCAGCAACCGACAGGGCCCCACAGATACGCAGTATTTT. As protein: CASSNRQGPTDTQYF.

This chain links TRBV10-3 with TRBJ2-7, with TRBD1 matching 7 bases. The V gene's germline CDR1 is ENHRY and CDR2 SYGVKD. The CDR3 totals 13 residues. After removal of 6 bases from V and 5 bases from J, the junction contained 7 bases not matched to a gene. CDR3 sequence reads: CAISTGTVNEQYF. CDR3 DNA: TGTGCCATCAGCACCGGGACAGTCAACGAGCAGTACTTC.

This clone was found a few times. The chain combines TRBV9 with TRBJ2-3; unclear D gene. CDR1 is SGDLS, CDR2 YYNGEE, per germline. Trimming took off 4 bases at V and 5 bases at J, with 5 bases between the two ends. This CDR3 is built from 11 residues. DNA for the CDR3: TGTGCCAGCAGCATCGGAGATACGCAGTATTTT. Translated, it gives CASSIGDTQYF. Full variable domain (rest looked up from reference TRBV9 and TRBJ2-3): DSGVTQTPKHLITATGQRVTLRCSPRSGDLSVYWYQQSLDQGLQFLIQYYNGEERAKGNILERFSAQQFPDLHSELNLSSLELGDSALYFCASSIGDTQYFGPGTRLTVL.

V usage is TRBV18 and J usage is TRBJ1-1, with unresolved D. The length of the CDR3 is 15 residues. Trimming removed 5 bases from V and 0 bases from J, with 13 bases in between. CDR1 KGHSH and CDR2 LQKENI come from the germline V gene. The DNA for the CDR3 is TGTGCCAGCTCAGCAAACGGGTTGATGAACACTGAAGCTTTCTTT. Amino acid sequence: CASSANGLMNTEAFF.

The J gene is TRBJ2-4, the V gene TRBV15; D is perhaps TRBD2 (5 bases). CDR3 length: 16 residues. V dropped 5 bases and J dropped 0 bases, with 14 bases sitting between them. Germline V gene lookup returns CDR1 LNHNV and CDR2 YYDKDF (reference sequence). The CDR3 here is CATSPGMILAKNIQYF. The CDR3, as DNA: TGTGCCACCAGCCCGGGAATGATTCTAGCCAAAAACATTCAGTACTTC.

CDR3 region: CASGTGQLYGYTF. For the CDR3, the DNA is TGTGCCAGCGGGACGGGACAGCTCTATGGCTACACCTTC. The V gene is TRBV6-6, the J gene TRBJ1-2, with 7 bases lining up with TRBD1. The CDR3 is 13 residues long. From germline, CDR1 is MNHNY and CDR2 SVGAGI (reference sequence). V trimming: 8 bases; J trimming: 4 bases; junction bases outside the gene matches: 7.

The gene calls are TRBV4-1 and TRBJ2-3, with 7 bases fitting TRBD2. Unmatched junction bases numbered 8, after V lost 0 bases and J lost 2 bases. The CDR3 extends over 17 amino acids. Germline CDR1 is MGHRA and CDR2 is YSYEKL. CDR3: CASSQDRAGSLTDTQYF. For the CDR3, the DNA is TGCGCCAGCAGCCAAGATCGAGCGGGGAGTCTCACAGATACGCAGTATTTT.

About this clone: The germline gene is not matched at one end of the junction; a read error may be the cause. This rearrangement joins TRBV7-2 to TRBJ1-4; 7 bases map to TRBD1. The CDR3 sequence is 16 residues long. Germline CDR1 reads SGHTA; CDR2 reads FQGNSA. The CDR3 DNA reads TGTGCCAGCAGGACCGGATTCGGGACAGCGAATGAACAACTGTTTTTT. This sequence encodes CASRTGFGTANEQLFF. Drawing the rest from reference TRBV7-2 and TRBJ1-4, the complete variable domain is GAGVSQSPSNKVTEKGKDVELRCDPISGHTALYWYRQSLGQGLEFLIYFQGNSAPDKSGLPSDRFSAERTGGSVSTLTIQRTQQEDSAVYLCASRTGFGTANEQLFFGSGTQLSVL.

The rearrangement joins TRBV5-1 to TRBJ1-6; D is unclear. The length of the CDR3 is 14 residues. From germline, CDR1 is SGHRS and CDR2 YFSETQ. V was pared by 2 bases and J by 10 bases, with 13 bases between. The CDR3 DNA reads TGCGCCAGCAGCTTCGCGGATTTTTACTCACCCCTCCACTTT. It is translated as CASSFADFYSPLHF.

V is TRBV7-3 and J is TRBJ2-2, with D maybe TRBD1 (6 bases). V lost 5 bases and J lost 6, with 10 bases in between. The CDR3 extends over 13 amino acids. CDR1 is SGHTA and CDR2 is FQGTGA in the germline V gene. The CDR3 loop reads CASSVAGAGELFF. DNA of the CDR3: TGTGCCAGCAGCGTAGCAGGGGCCGGGGAGCTGTTTTTT.